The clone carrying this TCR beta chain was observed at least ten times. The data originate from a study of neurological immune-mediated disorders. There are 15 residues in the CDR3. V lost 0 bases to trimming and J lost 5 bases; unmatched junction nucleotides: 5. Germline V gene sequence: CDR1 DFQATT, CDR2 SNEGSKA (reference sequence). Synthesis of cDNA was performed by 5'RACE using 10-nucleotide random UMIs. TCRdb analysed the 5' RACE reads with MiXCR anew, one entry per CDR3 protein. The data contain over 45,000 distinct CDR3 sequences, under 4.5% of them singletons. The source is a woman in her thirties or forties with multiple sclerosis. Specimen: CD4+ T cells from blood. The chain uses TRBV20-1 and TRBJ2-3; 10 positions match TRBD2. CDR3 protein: CSARDYSGGVDTQYF. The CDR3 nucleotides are TGCAGTGCTAGAGATTACAGCGGGGGGGTAGATACGCAGTATTTT.